These T cell receptor beta chains were read from a single sample in a study of T cells of healthy individuals. TCRdb re-derived calls from the 5' RACE reads in MiXCR, one entry per CDR3 protein. The data contain fewer than 90,000 distinct CDR3 sequences, roughly 5% of them singletons. The source is a female donor in good health. The CDR3 runs from the conserved cysteine through the conserved F or W. Fields, in order: clone size, J gene, V gene, D gene, CDR3 protein, CDR3 DNA. The D gene is left open where the match is weak. For some rows the clone size is stated as once, few or many, or as a class when expanded; others skip it.

. TRBJ1-4 TRBV13 . CASGRLHEKLFF TGTGCCAGCGGCAGATTACATGAAAAACTGTTTTTT
many TRBJ2-5 TRBV7-2 TRBD1 CASSLDGVGTGMYF TGTGCCAGCAGCTTAGATGGCGTGGGGACAGGGATGTACTTC
many TRBJ1-1 TRBV6-5 . CASSYREGANTEAFF TGTGCCAGCAGTTACAGGGAGGGAGCGAACACTGAAGCTTTCTTT
few TRBJ2-7 TRBV12-3/TRBV12-4 . CASSFKTLSDEQYF TGTGCCAGCAGTTTCAAGACTCTCTCCGACGAGCAGTACTTC
few TRBJ1-1 TRBV6-6 . CASSYRPSGMNTEAFF TGTGCCAGCAGTTACCGTCCTAGTGGGATGAACACTGAAGCTTTCTTT
many TRBJ2-2 TRBV4-2 . CASSHRGTTNTGELFF TGTGCCAGCAGCCATCGGGGGACGACTAACACCGGGGAGCTGTTTTTT
few TRBJ2-7 TRBV12-3/TRBV12-4 . CASSLRGSVNEQYF TGTGCCAGCAGTTTACGAGGTAGCGTAAACGAGCAGTACTTC
few TRBJ1-2 TRBV5-4 . CASSTGTLANYGYTF TGTGCCAGCAGCACAGGGACGCTAGCTAACTATGGCTACACCTTC
once TRBJ1-1 TRBV10-3 . CAISDVGTEAFF TGTGCCATCAGTGACGTGGGCACTGAAGCTTTCTTT
many TRBJ2-1 TRBV30 TRBD2 CAWSRGGGSEQFF TGTGCCTGGAGTCGGGGGGGGGGCAGTGAGCAGTTCTTC
many TRBJ2-3 TRBV6-2/TRBV6-3 TRBD1 CASSYSSDRGLDTDTQYF TGTGCCAGCAGTTACTCGTCTGACAGGGGGCTTGATACAGATACGCAGTATTTT
few TRBJ2-3 TRBV5-1 . CASSPGLAGRTDTQYF TGCGCCAGCAGCCCAGGACTCGCGGGAAGAACAGATACGCAGTATTTT
many TRBJ1-1 TRBV4-3 . CASSQERFENTEAFF TGCGCCAGCAGCCAAGAGCGTTTCGAAAACACTGAAGCTTTCTTT
many TRBJ1-6 TRBV18 . CASSPGRASPLHF TGTGCCAGCTCACCGGGCCGGGCCTCACCCCTCCACTTT